A selection of T cell receptor beta chains follows, all from one sample in a study of blood T cell repertoires in COVID-19. Repertoires were generated with immunoSEQ multiplex PCR, while TCRdb's copy carries only in-frame clones and drops some. Found here are 35,000 to 45,000 clones, roughly nine tenths of them singletons; the top ten hold approximately 20%. The sample was peripheral blood. The receptors stem from an older man with acute or convalescent COVID-19. CDR3s leave out the opening cysteine and the closing phenylalanine or tryptophan. Clone size is not always given. Where it is, it says once, few, many or a class for expanded clones.

CDR3 length,clone size,J gene,V gene,CDR3 protein
13,-,TRBJ1-5,TRBV28,ASSLGTGINQPQH
13,few,TRBJ2-2,TRBV6-1,ASSEGLANTGELF
13,-,TRBJ1-5,TRBV28,ASSPGQGVYQPQH
11,-,TRBJ2-2,TRBV7-3,ASSPMNTGELF
12,-,TRBJ1-2,TRBV6-5,ASSRDREVYGYT
14,once,TRBJ2-1,TRBV11-2,ASSLVQQVFYNEQF
13,-,TRBJ1-5,TRBV10-3,AISSGRGDTQPQH
14,-,TRBJ1-3,TRBV9,ASSPRGDSSGNTIY
12,-,TRBJ2-3,TRBV2,ASSEGLLSDTQY
13,-,TRBJ2-3,TRBV6-2/TRBV6-3,ASSFTSGVTDTQY
13,-,TRBJ1-5,TRBV7-8,ASSLVGQGGQPQH
13,-,TRBJ1-3,TRBV6-5,ASSHPRDRPNTIY
11,-,TRBJ2-1,TRBV11-2,ASSWTGDNEQF
14,once,TRBJ1-6,TRBV5-4,ASSLSLDSLNSPLH
12,-,TRBJ1-1,TRBV27,ASRIQGLGTEAF
12,-,TRBJ2-2,TRBV6-5,ASLGTLSTGELF
14,-,TRBJ1-6,TRBV7-2,ASSLARQGNNSPLH
14,-,TRBJ2-5,TRBV18,ASSPSFGRTQETQY
13,-,TRBJ1-5,TRBV27,ASSGLGNPGEPQH
14,once,TRBJ2-6,TRBV5-1,ASSLGAHSGANVLT
14,-,TRBJ1-4,TRBV19,ASRERTGTPNEKLF
11,-,TRBJ1-1,TRBV13,ASSGDRKGGAF
15,-,TRBJ2-2,TRBV3-1/TRBV3-2,ASSQEKVAGVAGELF
13,-,TRBJ2-1,TRBV2,ASSDRQGWYNEQF
13,-,TRBJ1-6,TRBV28,ASQRTGGYNSPLH
10,-,TRBJ2-7,TRBV6-5,ASSRTGYEQY
10,-,TRBJ2-7,TRBV7-2,ASSSPSQEQY
12,once,TRBJ2-7,TRBV18,ASSPTSDLYEQY
14,-,TRBJ2-7,TRBV5-5,ASSLSPSSSSYEQY
11,once,TRBJ2-3,TRBV5-1,ASRGPGTDTQY
11,-,TRBJ2-7,TRBV27,ATGRTKGYEQY
13,-,TRBJ2-6,TRBV7-2,ASTATQGGANVLT
12,-,TRBJ2-3,TRBV3-1/TRBV3-2,ASSQGWGGDTQY
13,-,TRBJ1-2,TRBV11-2,ASSSGQGALYGYT
15,-,TRBJ2-2,TRBV5-8,ASSLMGKAGALGELF
11,-,TRBJ2-3,TRBV6-2/TRBV6-3,ASSYTGTDTQY